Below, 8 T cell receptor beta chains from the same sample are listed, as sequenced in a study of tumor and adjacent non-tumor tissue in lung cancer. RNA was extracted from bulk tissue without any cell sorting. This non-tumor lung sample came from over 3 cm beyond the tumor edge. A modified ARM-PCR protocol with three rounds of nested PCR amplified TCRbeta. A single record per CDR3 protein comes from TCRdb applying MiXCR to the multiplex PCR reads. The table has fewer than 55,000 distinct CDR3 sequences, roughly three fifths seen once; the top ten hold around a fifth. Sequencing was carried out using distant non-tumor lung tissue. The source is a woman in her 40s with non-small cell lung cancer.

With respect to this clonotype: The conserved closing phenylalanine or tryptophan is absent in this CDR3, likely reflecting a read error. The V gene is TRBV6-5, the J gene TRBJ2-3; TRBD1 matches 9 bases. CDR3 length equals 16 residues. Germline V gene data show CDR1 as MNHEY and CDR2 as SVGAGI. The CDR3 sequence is CTSSVNRDRVADTQYY. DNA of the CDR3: TGTACCAGCAGTGTTAACCGGGACAGGGTCGCCGATACGCAGTATTAC.

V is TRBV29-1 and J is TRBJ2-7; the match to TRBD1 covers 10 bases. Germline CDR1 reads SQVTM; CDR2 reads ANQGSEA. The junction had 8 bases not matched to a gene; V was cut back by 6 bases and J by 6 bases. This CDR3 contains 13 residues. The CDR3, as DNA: TGCAGCGTCAGAGACAGGGGGCTCGGCGAGCAGTACTTC. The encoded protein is CSVRDRGLGEQYF.

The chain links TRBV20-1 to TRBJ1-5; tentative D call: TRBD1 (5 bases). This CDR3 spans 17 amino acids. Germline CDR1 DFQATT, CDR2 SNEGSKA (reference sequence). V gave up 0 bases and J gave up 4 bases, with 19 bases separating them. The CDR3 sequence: CSAREFPGSGLNQPQHF. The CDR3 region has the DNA TGCAGTGCTAGAGAATTCCCAGGGTCAGGACTTAATCAGCCCCAGCATTTT.

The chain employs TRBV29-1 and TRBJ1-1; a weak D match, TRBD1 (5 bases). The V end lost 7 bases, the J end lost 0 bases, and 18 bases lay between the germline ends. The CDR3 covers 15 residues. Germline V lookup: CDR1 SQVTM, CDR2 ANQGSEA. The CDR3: CSAYHSVGVNTEAFF. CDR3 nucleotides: TGCAGCGCCTATCACTCCGTGGGGGTGAACACTGAAGCTTTCTTT.

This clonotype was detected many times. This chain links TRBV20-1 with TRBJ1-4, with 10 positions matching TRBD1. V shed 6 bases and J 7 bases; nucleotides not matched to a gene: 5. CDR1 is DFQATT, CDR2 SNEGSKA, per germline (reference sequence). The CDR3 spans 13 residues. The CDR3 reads CSARQGAGEKLFF. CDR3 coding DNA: TGCAGTGCCAGACAGGGGGCGGGTGAAAAACTGTTTTTT.

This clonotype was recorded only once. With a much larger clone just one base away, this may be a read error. The CDR3 nucleotides read TGTGCCAGCAGCTCCAATCTAGCGGGAGAACGCGAGCAGTACTTC. Protein sequence: CASSSNLAGEREQYF. The J gene is TRBJ2-7, the V gene TRBV7-9, with 10 bases aligning to TRBD2. The length of the CDR3 is 15 residues. J lost 6 bases, V lost 4 bases, and 9 bases had no gene match. The germline CDR1 and CDR2 sequences are SEHNR and FQNEAQ (reference sequence).

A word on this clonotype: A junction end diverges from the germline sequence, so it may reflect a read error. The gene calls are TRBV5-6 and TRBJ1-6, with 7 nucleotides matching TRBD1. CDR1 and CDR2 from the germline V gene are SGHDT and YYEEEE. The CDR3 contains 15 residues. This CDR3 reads CASRFRRGPDSPPHF. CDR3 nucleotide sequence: TGTGCCAGCAGATTTAGAAGGGGGCCAGATTCACCCCCCCACTTT.

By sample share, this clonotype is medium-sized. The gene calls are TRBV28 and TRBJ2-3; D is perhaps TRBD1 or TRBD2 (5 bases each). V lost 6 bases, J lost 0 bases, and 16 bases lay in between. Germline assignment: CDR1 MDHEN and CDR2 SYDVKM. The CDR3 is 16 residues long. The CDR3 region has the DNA TGTGCCAGCAGACGGCATGGGGGACCTAGCACAGATACGCAGTATTTT. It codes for CASRRHGGPSTDTQYF.